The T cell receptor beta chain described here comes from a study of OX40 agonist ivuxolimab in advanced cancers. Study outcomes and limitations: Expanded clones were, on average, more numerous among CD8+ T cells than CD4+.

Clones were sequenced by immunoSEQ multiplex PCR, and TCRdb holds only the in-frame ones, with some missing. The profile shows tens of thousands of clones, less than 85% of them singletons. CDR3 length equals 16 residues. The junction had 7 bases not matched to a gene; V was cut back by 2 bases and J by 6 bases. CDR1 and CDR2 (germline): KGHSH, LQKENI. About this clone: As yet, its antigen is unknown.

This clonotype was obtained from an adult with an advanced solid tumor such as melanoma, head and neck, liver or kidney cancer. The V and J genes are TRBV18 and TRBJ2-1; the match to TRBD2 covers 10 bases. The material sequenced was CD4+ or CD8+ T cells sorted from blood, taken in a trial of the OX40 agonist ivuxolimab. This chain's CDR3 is CASSPALAGEGNEQFF. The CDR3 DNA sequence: TGTGCCAGCTCACCAGCCCTAGCGGGGGAAGGCAATGAGCAGTTCTTC.